A selection of T cell receptor beta chains follows, all from one sample in a study of blood T cell repertoires in COVID-19. Some clones are missing from TCRdb's copy, which holds only in-frame ones; the method was immunoSEQ multiplex PCR. The repertoire holds more than 60,000 clones, with 70% to 90% as singletons. The material sequenced was peripheral blood. Source of these receptors: a man between 45 and 60 years old with active COVID-19. The CDR3 runs from the conserved cysteine through the conserved F or W. The order of the fields is V gene, clone size, J gene, D gene, CDR3 protein, CDR3 DNA. D genes are given only for firm matches. Clone size appears in some rows only: once, few, many, or a class for an expanded clone.

V gene: TRBV2
clone size: NA
J gene: TRBJ2-5
D gene: NA
CDR3 protein: CASRRRQGLLETQYF
CDR3 DNA: TGTGCCAGCAGACGTAGACAGGGACTTTTAGAGACCCAGTACTTC

V gene: TRBV5-6
clone size: few
J gene: TRBJ2-7
D gene: TRBD1
CDR3 protein: CASSLGSIPGQAASGEQYF
CDR3 DNA: TGTGCCAGCAGCTTAGGGTCTATACCGGGACAGGCCGCCTCGGGGGAGCAGTACTTC

V gene: TRBV2
clone size: NA
J gene: TRBJ2-7
D gene: NA
CDR3 protein: CASKLQDRAYEQYF
CDR3 DNA: TGTGCCAGCAAACTTCAGGACAGAGCCTACGAGCAGTACTTC

V gene: TRBV10-3
clone size: NA
J gene: TRBJ1-5
D gene: NA
CDR3 protein: CAISEGRESNQPQHF
CDR3 DNA: TGTGCCATCAGTGAGGGTAGGGAGAGCAATCAGCCCCAGCATTTT

V gene: TRBV14
clone size: NA
J gene: TRBJ1-1
D gene: NA
CDR3 protein: CASSPRQNMNTEAFF
CDR3 DNA: TGTGCCAGCAGCCCACGACAAAATATGAACACTGAAGCTTTCTTT

V gene: TRBV7-3
clone size: NA
J gene: TRBJ2-5
D gene: TRBD2
CDR3 protein: CASSLTGQGGWKTQYF
CDR3 DNA: TGTGCCAGCAGCTTAACAGGCCAGGGAGGGTGGAAGACCCAGTACTTC

V gene: TRBV6-5
clone size: NA
J gene: TRBJ2-1
D gene: TRBD2
CDR3 protein: CASSYQAGALDEQFF
CDR3 DNA: TGTGCCAGCAGTTACCAAGCGGGAGCTCTGGATGAGCAGTTCTTC

V gene: TRBV9
clone size: once
J gene: TRBJ1-3
D gene: NA
CDR3 protein: CASSVGGSRVGNTIYF
CDR3 DNA: TGTGCCAGCAGCGTAGGGGGCAGCCGGGTGGGGAACACCATATATTTT

V gene: TRBV7-9
clone size: NA
J gene: TRBJ1-6
D gene: NA
CDR3 protein: CASSPPGVGSPLHF
CDR3 DNA: TGTGCCAGCAGCCCCCCCGGGGTCGGTTCACCCCTCCACTTT

V gene: TRBV7-2
clone size: NA
J gene: TRBJ1-2
D gene: TRBD1
CDR3 protein: CASSLDRGLGYTF
CDR3 DNA: TGTGCCAGCAGCTTAGACAGGGGGCTTGGCTACACCTTC

V gene: TRBV7-6
clone size: NA
J gene: TRBJ2-3
D gene: NA
CDR3 protein: CASSSQGQSTDTQYF
CDR3 DNA: TGTGCCAGCAGCTCCCAGGGCCAGAGCACAGATACGCAGTATTTT

V gene: TRBV7-6
clone size: NA
J gene: TRBJ1-1
D gene: TRBD1
CDR3 protein: CASSLMVTGDTEAFF
CDR3 DNA: TGTGCCAGCAGCTTAATGGTGACAGGGGACACTGAAGCTTTCTTT

V gene: TRBV5-1
clone size: NA
J gene: TRBJ2-3
D gene: TRBD1
CDR3 protein: CASSLWPPGQGTDTQYF
CDR3 DNA: TGCGCCAGCAGCTTGTGGCCGCCGGGACAGGGCACAGATACGCAGTATTTT

V gene: TRBV5-6
clone size: NA
J gene: TRBJ1-2
D gene: NA
CDR3 protein: CASSLGDRLYGYTF
CDR3 DNA: TGTGCCAGCAGCTTGGGCGACAGGCTGTATGGCTACACCTTC

V gene: TRBV5-8
clone size: NA
J gene: TRBJ2-2
D gene: TRBD2
CDR3 protein: CASTRFGRGTGELFF
CDR3 DNA: TGTGCCAGCACCCGGTTTGGGAGGGGAACCGGGGAGCTGTTTTTT

V gene: TRBV12-3/TRBV12-4
clone size: NA
J gene: TRBJ2-5
D gene: NA
CDR3 protein: CASSSGQAQYF
CDR3 DNA: TGTGCCAGCAGTTCAGGGCAGGCCCAGTACTTC

V gene: TRBV7-2
clone size: once
J gene: TRBJ2-1
D gene: TRBD2
CDR3 protein: CASSTRTSGSDEQFF
CDR3 DNA: TGTGCCAGCAGCACCAGGACTAGCGGGAGCGATGAGCAGTTCTTC

V gene: TRBV10-3
clone size: once
J gene: TRBJ1-1
D gene: NA
CDR3 protein: CAITTREDTEAFF
CDR3 DNA: TGTGCCATCACCACCAGGGAGGACACTGAAGCTTTCTTT

V gene: TRBV6-5
clone size: NA
J gene: TRBJ2-7
D gene: NA
CDR3 protein: CASSTGLYEQYF
CDR3 DNA: TGTGCCAGCAGTACTGGGCTCTACGAGCAGTACTTC

V gene: TRBV2
clone size: NA
J gene: TRBJ2-5
D gene: NA
CDR3 protein: CASSPEGGTQETQYF
CDR3 DNA: TGTGCCAGCAGCCCTGAAGGAGGGACGCAAGAGACCCAGTACTTC

V gene: TRBV12-3/TRBV12-4
clone size: NA
J gene: TRBJ2-5
D gene: TRBD1
CDR3 protein: CASNQGETQYF
CDR3 DNA: TGTGCCAGCAATCAGGGGGAAACCCAGTACTTC

V gene: TRBV19
clone size: NA
J gene: TRBJ1-2
D gene: TRBD1
CDR3 protein: CASSTRTGGSYGYTF
CDR3 DNA: TGTGCCAGTAGTACCCGGACAGGGGGCAGCTATGGCTACACCTTC

V gene: TRBV6-5
clone size: NA
J gene: TRBJ2-7
D gene: TRBD2
CDR3 protein: CATGRLTSGEQYF
CDR3 DNA: TGTGCCACCGGGAGGCTGACCTCCGGGGAGCAGTACTTC

V gene: TRBV18
clone size: NA
J gene: TRBJ2-7
D gene: TRBD1
CDR3 protein: CASSPWTGSEQYF
CDR3 DNA: TGTGCCAGCTCACCATGGACAGGGTCCGAGCAGTACTTC